Described below is a single TCR beta chain sequence and its context. Per germline, CDR1 KGHSH and CDR2 LQKENI. The CDR3 contains 12 residues. V lost 6 bases and J lost 4, with 9 bases in between. This entry comes from a study of blood T cell repertoires in COVID-19. About the study: Material from acute and convalescent COVID-19 was sourced from the United States, Italy and Spain.

Using immunoSEQ multiplex PCR, the repertoire was profiled, and TCRdb retains in-frame clones only, with some absent. This table holds about 44,000 clones, roughly 85% found once. The sequencing sample was made of peripheral blood. The chain recombines TRBV18 with TRBJ1-1, with D possibly TRBD1 on 6 matching bases. This TCR came from a woman in her seventies with acute or convalescent COVID-19. In nucleotides, the CDR3 is TGTGCCAGCTCCACAGGGACCACTGAAGCTTTCTTT. It codes for CASSTGTTEAFF.